This T cell receptor (beta chain) was retrieved from a study of blood T cells in healthy people across ages. Study conclusions and caveats: Estimated diversity, derived from one million T cells, was regarded as an underestimate. Compared with aged donors, long-lived donors showed fewer expanded clones, suggesting selection.

In germline, CDR1 is SGHTA, CDR2 FQGNSA. Deletions cut 2 bases from V and 2 bases from J, with 10 bases between. CDR3 size: 14 residues. Combining a sample-barcoded 5' primer with a J-beta primer mix, a second PCR ran for roughly 7 to 12 cycles. A single record per CDR3 protein comes from TCRdb applying MiXCR to the 5' RACE reads. The sample lists over 1,500,000 distinct CDR3 sequences; less than 50% were seen once. Per sample, no less than 5 micrograms of total RNA were extracted. Note on this clonotype: The antigen remains unidentified.

Input material: blood. This TCR came from a woman in her 40s in good health. The chain uses TRBV7-2 and TRBJ2-7; D is uncertain. Here the CDR3 reads CASSLLHSPYEQYF. The CDR3 nucleotides read TGTGCCAGCAGCTTACTCCACAGCCCCTACGAGCAGTACTTC. Together with reference TRBV7-2 and TRBJ2-7, the CDR3 gives the full variable domain: GAGVSQSPSNKVTEKGKDVELRCDPISGHTALYWYRQSLGQGLEFLIYFQGNSAPDKSGLPSDRFSAERTGGSVSTLTIQRTQQEDSAVYLCASSLLHSPYEQYFGPGTRLTVT.